These 2 T cell receptor beta chains came from one sample sequenced in a study of blood T cells in healthy people across ages. Next came a second PCR, run for roughly 6 to 11 cycles, which used a sample-barcoded 5' primer along with a J-beta primer mix. Using its own MiXCR run on the 5' RACE reads, TCRdb lists one record per CDR3 protein. This sample has about 1.1 million distinct CDR3 sequences, with 35% to 40% found just once. Sequencing was done on a sample of blood. The source is a man between 18 and 29 years old in good health.

This clonotype appeared a few times. The junction shows a germline mismatch at one end, possibly a read error. The chain links TRBV20-1 to TRBJ1-6; D gene unclear. CDR3 length: 16 amino acids. Germline CDR1 and CDR2: DFQATT and SNEGSKA (reference sequence). CDR3 sequence reads: CSARDTLDGYNSPLHF. The CDR3, as DNA: TGCAGTGCTCGAGACACCCTCGACGGTTATAATTCACCCCTCCACTTT.

This sequence joins TRBV20-1 and TRBJ2-1; 7 positions agree with TRBD2. CDR1 DFQATT and CDR2 SNEGSKA come from the germline V gene (reference sequence). V lost 4 bases to trimming and J lost 3 bases; unmatched junction nucleotides: 9. The length of the CDR3 is 15 residues. The CDR3 DNA is TGCAGTGCTACCGACGAGCGGGGATACTACAATGAGCAGTTCTTC. This encodes CSATDERGYYNEQFF.